The 5 T cell receptor beta chains listed next were all sequenced from one sample in a study of cytomegalovirus exposure and HLA in healthy donors. The PCR had 60 Vbeta and 13 Jbeta primers. The table came from immunoSEQ multiplex PCR; TCRdb's copy has only in-frame clones and leaves some out. The sample gives 150,000 to 200,000 clones, approximately 72% of which show up once; around 2.4% is in the top ten. Sequencing input: PBMCs. All receptors come from a female donor in good health and CMV-seronegative.

This clone was picked up a small number of times. The CDR3 region is CASSYSPGSSHGYTF. CDR3 nucleotide sequence: TGTGCCAGCAGCTATAGCCCAGGGTCTTCCCATGGCTACACCTTC. The chain links TRBV13 to TRBJ1-2, with D maybe TRBD1 (5 bases). V dropped 4 bases and J dropped 6 bases, with 18 bases sitting between them. This CDR3 spans 15 amino acids. Germline V CDR1 and CDR2: PRHDT, FYEKMQ (reference sequence).

The chain combines TRBV4-2 with TRBJ2-3, with TRBD2 matching over 10 bases. Germline CDR1 and CDR2: LGHNA and YNFKEQ. This CDR3 contains 16 residues. V gave up 1 base and J gave up 5 bases; unmatched junction bases: 6. The CDR3 nucleotides are TGTGCCAGCAGCCAAGGTCTAGCGGGAGTGGGAGATACGCAGTATTTT. Amino acid sequence: CASSQGLAGVGDTQYF.

This sequence joins TRBV19 and TRBJ2-7; 10 bases fit TRBD2. Germline V gene data show CDR1 as LNHDA and CDR2 as SQIVND (reference sequence). This CDR3 spans 16 amino acids. The V and J ends lost 0 bases and 3 bases, in that order; junction bases with no gene match: 5. This CDR3 is CASSIELAGASYEQYF. The CDR3 bases are TGTGCCAGTAGTATAGAGCTAGCGGGAGCGAGCTACGAGCAGTACTTC.

This rearrangement joins TRBV28 to TRBJ2-7; maybe TRBD2 (7 bases). The CDR3 length is 14 residues. The germline V and J ends were trimmed by 3 bases and 2 bases, with 11 bases remaining between them. From germline, CDR1 is MDHEN and CDR2 SYDVKM. CDR3 residues: CASSFQGGAYEQYF. The CDR3, as DNA: TGTGCCAGCAGTTTCCAAGGGGGGGCCTACGAGCAGTACTTC.

The chain combines TRBV28 with TRBJ1-5; the D gene is possibly TRBD1 (5 bases). The V end was cut by 3 bases, the J end by 0 bases, with 6 bases between. Germline assignment: CDR1 MDHEN and CDR2 SYDVKM. This CDR3 has 14 residues. CDR3 sequence: CASSLTASNQPQHF. The CDR3, as DNA: TGTGCCAGCAGTTTGACAGCTAGCAATCAGCCCCAGCATTTT.